This T cell receptor beta chain appears in the sequencing data of a study of T cell responses to AZD1222 COVID-19 vaccine. Sequencing was performed with immunoSEQ multiplex PCR; in TCRdb, only in-frame clones are kept and a portion is missing. The repertoire includes about 82,000 clones, more than 85% of them detected once, and 3.1% sits in the top ten. Germline CDR1 reads SEHNR; CDR2 reads FQNEAQ (reference sequence). This CDR3 contains 14 residues. V lost 5 bases and J 10 bases, leaving 20 bases between the germline ends. Investigators merged groups given second doses at roughly 4 or roughly 12 weeks.

This clonotype was obtained from an adult who received the AZD1222 COVID-19 vaccine. The chain has TRBV7-9 and TRBJ1-1; TRBD1 might be the D (6 bases). Specimen: peripheral blood, collected 28 days after the second AZD1222 dose. CDR3 protein: CASSPSGGPAAAFF. CDR3 in DNA: TGTGCCAGCAGCCCGAGCGGGGGGCCGGCTGCAGCTTTCTTT. The complete variable domain, with remaining parts taken from reference TRBV7-9 and TRBJ1-1, reads DTGVSQNPRHKITKRGQNVTFRCDPISEHNRLYWYRQTLGQGPEFLTYFQNEAQLEKSRLLSDRFSAERPKGSFSTLEIQRTEQGDSAMYLCASSPSGGPAAAFFGQGTRLTVV.